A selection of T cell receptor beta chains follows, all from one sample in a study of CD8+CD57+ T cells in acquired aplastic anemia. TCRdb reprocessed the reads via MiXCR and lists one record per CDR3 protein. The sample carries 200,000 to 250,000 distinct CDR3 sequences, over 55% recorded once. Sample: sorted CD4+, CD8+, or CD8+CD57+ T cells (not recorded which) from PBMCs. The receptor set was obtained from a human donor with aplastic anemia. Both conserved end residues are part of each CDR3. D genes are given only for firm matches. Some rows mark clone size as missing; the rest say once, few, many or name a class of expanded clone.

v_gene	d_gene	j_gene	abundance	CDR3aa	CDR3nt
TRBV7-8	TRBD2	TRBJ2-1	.	CASSFSGGIDNEQFF	TGTGCCAGCAGCTTCTCGGGGGGGATTGACAATGAGCAGTTCTTC
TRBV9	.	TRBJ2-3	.	CASSVEPGATDTQYF	TGTGCCAGCAGCGTAGAGCCAGGGGCCACAGATACGCAGTATTTT
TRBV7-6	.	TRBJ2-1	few	CASRALGGAKDNEQFF	TGTGCCAGCAGGGCCCTGGGGGGCGCGAAAGACAATGAGCAGTTCTTC
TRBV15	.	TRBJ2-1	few	CATSRGGQGPEQFF	TGTGCCACCAGCAGGGGAGGTCAGGGTCCGGAGCAGTTCTTC
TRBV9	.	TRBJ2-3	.	CASGIDTQYF	TGTGCCAGCGGGATAGATACGCAGTATTTT
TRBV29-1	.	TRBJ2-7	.	CSVDRGGGYEQYF	TGCAGCGTTGACAGGGGCGGCGGCTACGAGCAGTACTTC
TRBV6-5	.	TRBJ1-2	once	CASSYRAGNYGYTF	TGTGCCAGCAGTTACCGAGCAGGAAACTATGGCTACACCTTC
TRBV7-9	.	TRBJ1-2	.	CASSLGQGVAGYTF	TGTGCCAGCAGCTTAGGGCAGGGAGTAGCTGGCTACACCTTC
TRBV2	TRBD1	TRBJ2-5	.	CASTGTERETQYF	TGTGCCAGCACCGGGACAGAACGAGAGACCCAGTACTTC
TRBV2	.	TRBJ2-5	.	CASSVRGTGETQYF	TGTGCCAGCAGTGTAAGGGGGACGGGAGAGACCCAGTACTTC
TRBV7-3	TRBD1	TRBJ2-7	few	CASSFVDRGRPYEQYF	TGTGCCAGCAGCTTCGTCGACAGGGGGAGACCCTACGAGCAGTACTTC
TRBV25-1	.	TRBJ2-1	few	CASKGLVNEQFF	TGTGCCAGCAAAGGGTTGGTCAATGAGCAGTTCTTC
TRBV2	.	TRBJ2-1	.	CASSEGRESQFF	TGTGCCAGCAGTGAAGGACGGGAGTCGCAGTTCTTC
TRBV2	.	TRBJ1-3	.	CASSDRGGSGNTIYF	TGTGCCAGCAGTGATCGGGGGGGGTCTGGAAACACCATATATTTT
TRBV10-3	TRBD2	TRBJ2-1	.	CAIRPTGTSGGQYNEQFF	TGTGCCATCAGGCCAACCGGGACTAGCGGGGGCCAATACAATGAGCAGTTCTTC
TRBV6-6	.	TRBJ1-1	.	CASRGGFQNTEAFF	TGTGCCAGCCGGGGGGGGTTCCAGAACACTGAAGCTTTCTTT
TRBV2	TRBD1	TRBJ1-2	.	CASKGTGDYTF	TGTGCCAGCAAAGGGACAGGGGACTACACCTTC
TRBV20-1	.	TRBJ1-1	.	CSAREWTTDTEAFF	TGCAGTGCTAGAGAGTGGACAACTGACACTGAAGCTTTCTTT
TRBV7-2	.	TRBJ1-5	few	CASSFLNQPQHF	TGTGCCAGCAGCTTCCTGAATCAGCCCCAGCATTTT
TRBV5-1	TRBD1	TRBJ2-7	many	CASRLNSGTGVLYEQYF	TGCGCCAGCAGACTAAACTCCGGGACAGGGGTCCTCTACGAGCAGTACTTC
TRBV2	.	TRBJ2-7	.	CASSEANEQYF	TGTGCCAGCAGTGAGGCCAACGAGCAGTACTTC
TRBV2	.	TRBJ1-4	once	CASTLTSGLFF	TGTGCCAGCACCCTGACTAGCGGGCTGTTTTTT
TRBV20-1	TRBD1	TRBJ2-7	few	CSARRRQGYEQYF	TGCAGTGCTAGACGCAGACAGGGCTACGAGCAGTACTTC
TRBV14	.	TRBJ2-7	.	CASSQGRGSIYEQYF	TGTGCCAGCAGCCAAGGGCGGGGATCGATTTACGAGCAGTACTTC
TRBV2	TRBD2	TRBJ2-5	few	CASSEARRGGARETQYF	TGTGCCAGCAGTGAAGCGCGTCGCGGGGGGGCCCGCGAGACCCAGTACTTC
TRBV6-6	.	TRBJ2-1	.	CASSYSGQSNEQFF	TGTGCCAGCAGTTACTCGGGGCAGAGTAATGAGCAGTTCTTC
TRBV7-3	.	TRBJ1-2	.	CASSADGNYGYTF	TGTGCCAGCAGCGCGGACGGTAACTATGGCTACACCTTC
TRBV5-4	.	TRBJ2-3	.	CASSLARYSTDTQYF	TGTGCCAGCAGCTTGGCTAGGTACAGCACAGATACGCAGTATTTT
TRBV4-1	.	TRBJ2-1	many	CASSQEKRNEQFF	TGCGCCAGCAGCCAAGAGAAGCGGAATGAGCAGTTCTTC